The 18 T cell receptor beta chains listed next were all sequenced from one sample in a study of T-cell reconstitution after alpha-beta-depleted transplantation in children. Unique molecular identifiers were built into the TCRbeta library. In TCRdb, the PCR reads were re-called with MiXCR into one record per CDR3 protein. Here the sample spans 350,000 to 500,000 distinct CDR3 sequences, roughly 44% being singletons. The sample was PBMCs, taken before TCRalphabeta/CD19-depleted stem cell transplant. The receptors shown here come from a girl aged 2 to 10 with aplastic anemia, due to receive a stem cell transplant.

This clonotype was counted at least ten times. This chain joins TRBV29-1 and TRBJ2-2; D is unresolved. Per germline, CDR1 SQVTM and CDR2 ANQGSEA. CDR3 length: 12 residues. V lost 7 bases and J 5 bases, leaving 11 bases between the germline ends. CDR3 residues: CSAGEGTGELFF. The CDR3 nucleotides read TGCAGCGCCGGAGAAGGGACCGGGGAGCTGTTTTTT.

The CDR3 nucleotides are TGTGCCAGCAGTGACTTGATAGGACTAGCCGACATAGCCAAAAACATTCAGTACTTC. It encodes CASSDLIGLADIAKNIQYF. The gene calls are TRBV2 and TRBJ2-4; 8 bases line up with TRBD2. The CDR3 is 19 residues long. J gave up 0 bases and V 3 bases, and 13 bases lay outside the gene matches. Germline V gene data show CDR1 as SNHLY and CDR2 as FYNNEI.

This chain's CDR3 is CASSDPRGQGAVTGELFF. CDR3 nucleotides: TGTGCCAGCAGTGATCCCCGGGGACAGGGGGCGGTCACCGGGGAGCTGTTTTTT. This chain links TRBV25-1 with TRBJ2-2; 12 nucleotides align to TRBD1. Germline CDR1 is MGHDK and CDR2 is SYGVNS. Germline trimming cut 3 bases from V and 4 bases from J; bases unmatched to any gene: 9. The CDR3 has 18 amino acids.

In this sample, this clonotype turned up many times. V is TRBV28 and J is TRBJ2-4; no definite D call. Trimming stripped 2 bases from V and 1 base from J, with 6 bases between. The CDR3 consists of 14 residues. Germline V gene data show CDR1 as MDHEN and CDR2 as SYDVKM. The CDR3 here is CASSLIGAKNIQYF. In nucleotides, the CDR3 is TGTGCCAGCAGTTTAATCGGGGCCAAAAACATTCAGTACTTC.

In this sample, this clonotype turned up a few times. The rearrangement joins TRBV20-1 to TRBJ2-7; D remains unclear. This CDR3 is built from 11 residues. V dropped 6 bases and J dropped 5 bases, with 11 bases sitting between them. The germline CDR1 and CDR2 sequences are DFQATT and SNEGSKA (reference sequence). For the CDR3, the DNA is TGCAGTGCCCAACATGGGAACGAGCAGTACTTC. This encodes CSAQHGNEQYF.

This clonotype was seen once. The rearrangement joins TRBV12-3 or TRBV12-4 to TRBJ1-2, with 7 bases identical to TRBD1. Trimming cost V 7 bases and J 6 bases; bases outside gene matches: 8. This CDR3 has 13 amino acids. The DNA of the CDR3 is TGTGCCAGCATTTCCGACAGGGTGGATGGCTACACCTTC. This sequence encodes CASISDRVDGYTF.

The chain carries TRBV3-1 and TRBJ1-1, with 10 positions matching TRBD1. The CDR3 is 19 residues long. V trimming: 1 base; J trimming: 4 bases; junction bases outside the gene matches: 15. The germline gives CDR1 LGHDT, CDR2 YNNKEL (reference sequence). CDR3 DNA: TGTGCCAGCAGCCAAGTTTCGACAGGGGGCACGCCTTGGGGCACTGAAGCTTTCTTT. Encoded protein: CASSQVSTGGTPWGTEAFF.

V and J are TRBV5-1 and TRBJ2-1; 10 bases match TRBD2. Germline V gene lookup returns CDR1 SGHRS and CDR2 YFSETQ. V was pared by 1 base and J by 0 bases, with 7 bases of the junction left unmatched. CDR3 length: 18 amino acids. The CDR3 spells CASSLLLAGSSSYNEQFF. Written as DNA, the CDR3 is TGCGCCAGCAGCTTGTTACTAGCGGGATCCAGCTCCTACAATGAGCAGTTCTTC.

This clonotype has at least ten counts. The chain links TRBV3-1 to TRBJ1-2; TRBD1 matches at 8 bases. The germline gives CDR1 LGHDT, CDR2 YNNKEL (reference sequence). The J segment lost 4 bases and the V segment lost 5 bases, leaving 3 bases of the junction unmatched. This CDR3 has 13 residues. Here the CDR3 DNA reads TGTGCCAGCAGCGGACAGGGAACCTATGGCTACACCTTC. Translating it yields CASSGQGTYGYTF.

The chain employs TRBV30 and TRBJ2-3; 9 bases match TRBD2. Trimming at V came to 3 bases and at J to 7 bases, leaving 8 bases not matched to a gene. The CDR3 runs 14 residues. Germline V gives CDR1 GTSNPN, CDR2 SVGIG (reference sequence). The CDR3: CAWRERAGGNTQYF. CDR3 DNA sequence: TGTGCCTGGAGGGAACGGGCGGGGGGGAATACGCAGTATTTT.

The chain uses TRBV6-5 and TRBJ2-1, with D perhaps TRBD2 (6 bases). Trimming stripped 0 bases from V and 5 bases from J, with 11 bases between. The CDR3 sequence is 15 residues long. The V gene's germline CDR1 is MNHEY and CDR2 SVGAGI. CDR3 region: CASSYSGGIHNEQFF. CDR3 in DNA: TGTGCCAGCAGTTACTCTGGGGGGATCCACAATGAGCAGTTCTTC.

The chain carries TRBV4-1 and TRBJ2-2; TRBD2 might be the D (6 bases). Per germline, CDR1 MGHRA and CDR2 YSYEKL. The CDR3 is 17 amino acids. With 3 bases removed from V and 5 bases from J, the gap between germline ends came to 19 bases. The CDR3 region is CASSHLYGGTSTGELFF. CDR3 coding DNA: TGCGCCAGCAGCCATTTGTATGGCGGGACCTCTACCGGGGAGCTGTTTTTT.

The CDR3 DNA reads as TGTGCCAGCAGCGCCTTGACTAGCGGTTACAATGAGCAGTTCTTC. Translated: CASSALTSGYNEQFF. The chain is built from TRBV7-8 and TRBJ2-1; 9 bases agree with TRBD2. The V gene's germline CDR1 is SGHVS and CDR2 FQNEAQ. The trim removed 5 bases at V and 4 bases at J, leaving 6 bases unmatched. The length of the CDR3 is 15 residues.

This clonotype was seen only a few times. The CDR3 is CASSETSGSSEQYF. Here the CDR3 DNA reads TGTGCCAGCAGTGAAACTAGCGGGAGTTCCGAGCAGTACTTC. V gene TRBV2 combines with J gene TRBJ2-7, with 11 bases lining up with TRBD2. V lost 2 bases to trimming and J lost 6 bases; unmatched junction nucleotides: 3. CDR1 is SNHLY, CDR2 FYNNEI, per germline. The CDR3 has 14 amino acids.

Many counts were recorded for this clonotype. The rearrangement uses TRBV28 and TRBJ2-1; 10 nucleotides line up with TRBD2. V lost 6 bases, J lost 5 bases, and 10 bases stayed unmatched. The germline V gene has CDR1 MDHEN and CDR2 SYDVKM. The CDR3 is 16 residues long. The CDR3 bases are TGTGCCAGCAGGCCGTTCGGGACTAGCGCGAACAATGAGCAGTTCTTC. Translating gives CASRPFGTSANNEQFF.

This clonotype was seen a few times. The chain uses TRBV10-3 and TRBJ1-5; TRBD1 might be the D (5 bases). Trimming shortened V by 6 bases and J by 7 bases, and 10 bases separated the two germline ends. The CDR3 consists of 12 residues. The V gene's germline CDR1 is ENHRY and CDR2 SYGVKD. CDR3 sequence (DNA): TGTGCCATCAGCCAGGGTAACCAGCCCCAGCATTTT. Encoded protein: CAISQGNQPQHF.

Of note for this clonotype: A read error may explain this, as a much larger clone is one base away. The J gene is TRBJ2-1, the V gene TRBV20-1; TRBD2 is a possible D gene (6 bases). The CDR3 has 14 amino acids. Germline CDR1 DFQATT, CDR2 SNEGSKA (reference sequence). CDR3 region: CSARDSLAYHEQFF. CDR3 DNA: TGCAGTGCCAGGGACTCCCTCGCCTACCATGAGCAGTTCTTC.

This clonotype occurred a few times. This chain uses TRBV3-1 with TRBJ2-7, with 12 bases fitting TRBD2. This CDR3 is 17 amino acids long. V shed 1 base and J 4 bases; nucleotides not matched to a gene: 8. Germline-derived CDR1 and CDR2 are LGHDT and YNNKEL (reference sequence). The CDR3 is CASSQGLAGAPPYEQYF. CDR3 bases: TGTGCCAGCAGCCAAGGACTAGCGGGAGCTCCCCCTTACGAGCAGTACTTC.